A single T cell receptor beta chain is shown here with its context. Using its own MiXCR run on the RT-PCR reads, TCRdb lists one record per CDR3 protein. The sample records about 230,000 distinct CDR3 sequences, 11% to 15% being singletons. Trimming took off 7 bases at V and 0 bases at J, with 13 bases between the two ends. The germline gives CDR1 SNHLY, CDR2 FYNNEI. The CDR3 has 15 amino acids. This entry belongs to a study of patients and donors after allogeneic stem cell transplantation. The receptor's source is a human donor who was either an allogeneic HSCT recipient or a stem cell or donor lymphocyte infusion donor (not recorded which). It is not recorded whose cells these are; they may come from a transplant donor. The rearrangement uses TRBV2 and TRBJ1-5; tentatively, D is TRBD1 (6 bases). The source material was blood, either unsorted or a sorted T cell fraction (not recorded which). The CDR3 DNA reads TGTGCCAGCACGCAGGGGCCGTATAGCAATCAGCCCCAGCATTTT. Translation gives CASTQGPYSNQPQHF.